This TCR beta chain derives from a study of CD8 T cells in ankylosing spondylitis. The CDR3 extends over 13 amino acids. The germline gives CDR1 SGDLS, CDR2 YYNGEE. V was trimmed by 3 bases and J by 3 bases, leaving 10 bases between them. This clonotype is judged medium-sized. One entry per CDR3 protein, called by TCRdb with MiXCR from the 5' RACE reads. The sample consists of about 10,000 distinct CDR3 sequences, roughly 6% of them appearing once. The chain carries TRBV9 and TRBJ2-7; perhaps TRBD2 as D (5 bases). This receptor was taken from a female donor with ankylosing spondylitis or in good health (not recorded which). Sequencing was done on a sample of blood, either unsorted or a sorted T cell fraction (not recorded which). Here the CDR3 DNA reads TGTGCCAGCAGCGCCGACGGGAACTACGAGCAGTACTTC. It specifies CASSADGNYEQYF.